These 25 T cell receptor beta chains were all obtained from the same sample, sequenced in a study of shared clonotypes between healthy human individuals. The data were produced by immunoSEQ multiplex PCR, yet TCRdb's version contains in-frame clones alone and is incomplete. The top ten hold over 1.3% of the sample, which has about 1 million clones, under 80% seen once. Material for sequencing was memory CD4+ T cells sorted from blood. The subset was: CD45RA-negative fraction. These receptor sequences come from a young man in good health.

The chain combines TRBV2 with TRBJ2-4; 8 nucleotides agree with TRBD2. The J segment lost 6 bases and the V segment lost 7 bases, leaving 11 bases of the junction unmatched. There are 15 residues in the CDR3. Germline CDR1 SNHLY, CDR2 FYNNEI. The CDR3 spells CASTEAGVRGNIQYF. In nucleotides, the CDR3 is TGTGCCAGCACCGAAGCGGGGGTTAGAGGAAACATTCAGTACTTC.

This clone has just a few counts. CDR3 residues: CASSEGGAPSGANVLTF. The CDR3 coding sequence is TGTGCCAGCAGCGAAGGGGGCGCCCCTTCTGGGGCCAACGTCCTGACTTTC. The V call is TRBV14, the J call TRBJ2-6; 7 bases align to TRBD1. Per the germline V gene, CDR1 is SGHDN and CDR2 is FVKESK. This CDR3 is 17 amino acids long. V shed 5 bases and J 1 base; nucleotides not matched to a gene: 8. Variable domain in full (rest from reference TRBV14 and TRBJ2-6): EAGVTQFPSHSVIEKGQTVTLRCDPISGHDNLYWYRRVMGKEIKFLLHFVKESKQDESGMPNNRFLAERTGGTYSTLKVQPAELEDSGVYFCASSEGGAPSGANVLTFGAGSRLTVL.

This clone was detected a few times. The chain joins TRBV7-6 to TRBJ2-7, with D tentatively TRBD2 (6 bases). This CDR3 has 13 residues. CDR1 and CDR2 (germline): SGHVS, FNYEAQ. Between the trimmed V and J ends, which lost 1 base and 7 bases, there was a span of 11 bases. This chain's CDR3 is CASSLVGGEEQYF. CDR3 nucleotides: TGTGCCAGCAGCTTAGTGGGAGGAGAAGAGCAGTACTTC.

This sequence joins TRBV7-9 and TRBJ2-2; TRBD2 might be the D (5 bases). V lost 3 bases and J lost 0, with 11 bases in between. The CDR3 totals 16 residues. Germline values: CDR1 SEHNR, CDR2 FQNEAQ (reference sequence). The CDR3 DNA is TGTGCCAGCAGCTTCCAGACACTAGCGAACACCGGGGAGCTGTTTTTT. Its translation: CASSFQTLANTGELFF.

The chain links TRBV27 to TRBJ1-2; 7 bases agree with TRBD1. Trimming took 5 bases from V and 7 from J; bases not matched to a gene: 16. This CDR3 comprises 16 residues. Germline CDR1 and CDR2: MNHEY and SMNVEV (reference sequence). The CDR3 sequence is CASSPTPQGGIGGYTF. CDR3 DNA sequence: TGTGCCAGCAGTCCTACCCCCCAAGGGGGCATCGGTGGCTACACCTTC.

This chain links TRBV9 with TRBJ1-4, with 7 nucleotides matching TRBD1. The CDR3 length is 14 residues. V shed 5 bases, J shed 4 bases, and the junction held 5 bases outside the gene matches. Per the germline V gene, CDR1 is SGDLS and CDR2 is YYNGEE. The CDR3 DNA follows: TGTGCCAGCAGGGGGGACAGTTTTAATGAAAAACTGTTTTTT. Its protein is CASRGDSFNEKLFF.

About this clone itself: This likely stems from a read error, as it lies one base from a far larger clone. The sample holds other DNA sequences that translate to the same CDR3. The chain recombines TRBV7-2 with TRBJ2-1, with 8 bases that match TRBD1. The CDR3 is 15 residues long. The V and J ends lost 1 base and 4 bases, in that order; junction bases with no gene match: 3. CDR1 is SGHTA, CDR2 FQGNSA, per germline. The CDR3 protein is CASSLGQGAYNEQFF. In nucleotides, the CDR3 is TGTGCCAGCAGCTTAGGGCAGGGGGCTTACAATGAGCAGTTCTTC.

This rearrangement joins TRBV4-3 to TRBJ2-1, with TRBD2 matching 9 bases. J was trimmed by 9 bases and V by 1 base; bases with no gene match: 1. Germline V lookup: CDR1 LGHNA, CDR2 YSLEER. This CDR3 is built from 13 residues. CDR3 in amino acids: CASSQVLAGEQFF. In DNA form, the CDR3 reads TGCGCCAGCAGCCAAGTACTAGCGGGTGAGCAGTTCTTC.

This clone was recorded once. The chain is built from TRBV5-5 and TRBJ1-3, with TRBD1 matching 7 bases. The CDR3 length is 14 residues. Germline trimming cut 4 bases from V and 12 bases from J; bases unmatched to any gene: 13. Germline CDR1 and CDR2: SGHKS and YYEKEE (reference sequence). The CDR3 DNA reads as TGTGCCAGCAGCCGGGATGTGACAGGGAAGGACATATATTTT. The encoded protein is CASSRDVTGKDIYF.

The chain joins TRBV19 to TRBJ1-2; D remains ambiguous. The V gene lost 9 bases and the J gene lost 2 bases, with 16 bases spanning the gap. The CDR3 has 14 amino acids. Germline V CDR1 and CDR2: LNHDA, SQIVND (reference sequence). The CDR3 spells CASRQFEENYGYTF. For the CDR3, the DNA is TGTGCCAGCCGTCAGTTTGAGGAAAACTATGGCTACACCTTC.

The chain employs TRBV19 and TRBJ1-2; no definite D call. CDR3 size: 16 residues. With 6 bases removed from V and 2 bases from J, the gap between germline ends came to 19 bases. Per the germline V gene, CDR1 is LNHDA and CDR2 is SQIVND (reference sequence). This chain's CDR3 is CASRPRGESRNYGYTF. The CDR3 coding sequence is TGTGCCAGTAGACCCCGAGGCGAGTCCAGGAACTATGGCTACACCTTC. The complete variable domain, with remaining parts taken from reference TRBV19 and TRBJ1-2, reads DGGITQSPKYLFRKEGQNVTLSCEQNLNHDAMYWYRQDPGQGLRLIYYSQIVNDFQKGDIAEGYSVSREKKESFPLTVTSAQKNPTAFYLCASRPRGESRNYGYTFGSGTRLTVV.

This clone was found once. This rearrangement joins TRBV11-2 to TRBJ1-4, with TRBD1 identical over 7 bases. With 5 bases clipped from V and 10 bases from J, the junction kept 16 bases outside the gene matches. Germline V gene lookup returns CDR1 SGHAT and CDR2 FQNNGV. The CDR3 is 16 amino acids. The CDR3 loop is CASSPASPGQGGKLFF. DNA for the CDR3: TGTGCCAGCAGCCCAGCATCCCCTGGGCAGGGGGGAAAACTGTTTTTT.

J is TRBJ2-7 and V is TRBV6-5, with D perhaps matching TRBD1 or TRBD2 (5 bases each). The V end lost 6 bases, the J end lost 2 bases, and 11 bases lay between the germline ends. Looked up from germline, CDR1 is MNHEY and CDR2 is SVGAGI. CDR3 length equals 13 residues. Written as DNA, the CDR3 is TGTGCCAGCAGGAAAGGGACGACCTACGAGCAGTACTTC. Translation: CASRKGTTYEQYF.

This chain joins TRBV5-1 and TRBJ1-2; 8 nucleotides agree with TRBD1. The germline CDR1 and CDR2 sequences are SGHRS and YFSETQ. There are 15 residues in the CDR3. The trim removed 1 base at V and 4 bases at J, leaving 6 bases unmatched. CDR3 sequence reads: CASSLPGQGGYGYTF. CDR3 in DNA: TGCGCCAGCAGCTTGCCCGGACAGGGAGGCTATGGCTACACCTTC.

This clone has just a few counts. The chain is built from TRBV29-1 and TRBJ2-1, with 9 nucleotides matching TRBD2. Germline V gene lookup returns CDR1 SQVTM and CDR2 ANQGSEA. The CDR3 is 13 residues long. Trimming cost V 8 bases and J 2 bases; bases outside gene matches: 4. The CDR3 region has the DNA TGCAGCCTATCTAGCGGGGCCTACAATGAGCAGTTCTTC. This codes for CSLSSGAYNEQFF.

In its sample, this clone was seen a few times. The chain combines TRBV5-1 with TRBJ1-4; D might be TRBD1 (5 bases). V was cut by 4 bases and J by 6 bases, with 10 bases left in between. The CDR3 has 13 residues. Germline V gene lookup returns CDR1 SGHRS and CDR2 YFSETQ. CDR3: CASSRDGDEKLFF. Written as DNA, the CDR3 is TGCGCCAGCAGCCGGGACGGGGATGAAAAACTGTTTTTT.

The rearrangement joins TRBV5-6 to TRBJ1-6; 12 nucleotides align to TRBD1. Germline lookup yields CDR1 SGHDT and CDR2 YYEEEE. The CDR3 extends over 16 amino acids. J was trimmed by 8 bases and V by 4 bases; bases with no gene match: 7. The CDR3 here is CASSPGTGGFYSPLHF. The CDR3 DNA reads as TGTGCCAGCAGCCCCGGGACAGGGGGCTTTTATTCACCCCTCCACTTT.

The V gene is TRBV19, the J gene TRBJ1-3, with 9 bases aligning to TRBD1. The CDR3 loop spans 16 amino acids. Per germline, CDR1 LNHDA and CDR2 SQIVND (reference sequence). Germline trimming cut 4 bases from V and 0 bases from J; bases unmatched to any gene: 4. The CDR3 loop reads CASSTRTGVSGNTIYF. As DNA, the CDR3 is TGTGCCAGTAGTACCCGGACAGGGGTCTCTGGAAACACCATATATTTT.

The chain joins TRBV5-6 to TRBJ1-3, with 7 bases lining up with TRBD1. V was pared by 4 bases and J by 8 bases, with 9 bases of the junction left unmatched. The germline gives CDR1 SGHDT, CDR2 YYEEEE. The CDR3 consists of 14 residues. In DNA, the CDR3 is TGTGCCAGCAGCGAGACAGGGAGCAAGTACACCATATATTTT. Protein sequence: CASSETGSKYTIYF.

This clone was detected once. This chain links TRBV10-3 with TRBJ2-6; D is perhaps TRBD2 (6 bases). With 2 bases removed from V and 0 bases from J, the gap between germline ends came to 8 bases. The CDR3 spans 16 residues. Germline V lookup: CDR1 ENHRY, CDR2 SYGVKD. CDR3 nucleotides: TGTGCCATCAGTGAGGGGGGGAACTCTGGGGCCAACGTCCTGACTTTC. This translates into CAISEGGNSGANVLTF.

This chain connects TRBV11-3 to TRBJ2-5, with TRBD2 matching over 9 bases. Germline V gives CDR1 SGHNT, CDR2 YENEEA. The CDR3 contains 14 residues. Trimming cost V 9 bases and J 5 bases; bases outside gene matches: 10. The CDR3 sequence: CASMAGGPAETQYF. The CDR3 nucleotides are TGTGCCAGTATGGCGGGGGGGCCGGCGGAGACCCAGTACTTC.

A few counts support this clone. The chain joins TRBV19 to TRBJ1-6; D is possibly TRBD1 (6 bases). Trimming cost V 7 bases and J 7 bases, with 14 bases left between them. Looked up from germline, CDR1 is LNHDA and CDR2 is SQIVND (reference sequence). The CDR3 extends over 14 amino acids. The chain's CDR3 is CASTLTGANSPLHF. In nucleotides, the CDR3 is TGTGCCAGTACCTTGACAGGCGCCAATTCACCCCTCCACTTT.

The chain couples TRBV16 to TRBJ2-3; unclear D gene. V lost 4 bases and J lost 7, with 15 bases in between. Germline CDR1 is KGHSY and CDR2 is FQNENV. This CDR3 contains 14 residues. CDR3 in DNA: TGTGCCAGCAGCCGCTTATTCGGCGAGAATACGCAGTATTTT. Its protein product is CASSRLFGENTQYF.

The chain recombines TRBV18 with TRBJ1-2; 7 positions agree with TRBD1. The CDR3 is 15 residues long. Germline V CDR1 and CDR2: KGHSH, LQKENI. V lost 2 bases to trimming and J lost 6 bases; unmatched junction nucleotides: 9. The CDR3 DNA sequence: TGTGCCAGCTCACCAGGCCTGACAGGGACTGATGGCTACACCTTC. Protein product: CASSPGLTGTDGYTF.

This clone has a count of ten or more. The rearrangement links TRBV30 to TRBJ1-5; perhaps TRBD1 as D (5 bases). The germline V gene encodes CDR1 GTSNPN and CDR2 SVGIG (reference sequence). The CDR3 is made up of 13 amino acids. V lost 5 bases and J 3 bases, leaving 11 bases between the germline ends. This chain's CDR3 is CAWADKLNQPQHF. The CDR3 DNA is TGTGCCTGGGCGGACAAGCTCAATCAGCCCCAGCATTTT.